This TCR beta chain was sequenced in a study of T cell responses to AZD1222 COVID-19 vaccine. Study-wide results and limits: Nearly half of spike-specific TCRs reportedly target unmutated variant regions.

The repertoire was sequenced with immunoSEQ multiplex PCR; TCRdb's copy has only in-frame clones and lacks some. Altogether roughly 120,000 clones are present, around 87% being singletons, with the ten largest covering about 1.2%. Turning to this clone: What it recognizes is unknown.

This CDR3 comprises 15 residues. V lost 1 base and J lost 4; bases outside the gene matches: 2. Germline-derived CDR1 and CDR2 are KGHSH and LQKENI. The receptor's source is an adult in good health. Sequencing was performed on peripheral blood, taken on day 0 of AZD1222 vaccination. The rearrangement uses TRBV18 and TRBJ1-1; 11 bases fit TRBD1. In DNA, the CDR3 is TGTGCCAGCTCACCACAGGGACAGGGGGTCACTGAAGCTTTCTTT. Its translation is CASSPQGQGVTEAFF. The full variable domain, with the rest looked up from reference TRBV18 and TRBJ1-1, is NAGVMQNPRHLVRRRGQEARLRCSPMKGHSHVYWYRQLPEEGLKFMVYLQKENIIDESGMPKERFSAEFPKEGPSILRIQQVVRGDSAAYFCASSPQGQGVTEAFFGQGTRLTVV.